This T cell receptor (beta chain) derives from a study of metastatic and nonmetastatic thyroid tumors. Ahead of thyroid surgery, no patient had received treatment of any kind. TCRdb re-called the PCR reads through MiXCR. The repertoire holds about 23,000 clones, approximately 20% seen once, with about 4.6% in the top ten. The CDR3 totals 14 residues. Germline CDR1 SGHRS, CDR2 YFSETQ. V was shortened by 0 bases and J by 3 bases, with 7 bases between the two germline ends. Material for sequencing was blood. The receptor was derived from a male donor with papillary thyroid cancer or a benign thyroid nodule (not recorded which). Some clones in this sample may be carry-over from other donors' samples. This chain joins TRBV5-1 and TRBJ1-3; tentative D call: TRBD1 (5 bases). This CDR3 is CASSLVGVGNTIYF. The CDR3 region has the DNA TGCGCCAGCAGCTTGGTAGGGGTTGGAAACACCATATATTTT. The full variable domain, in which reference TRBV5-1 and TRBJ1-3 provide the parts outside the CDR3, is KAGVTQTPRYLIKTRGQQVTLSCSPISGHRSVSWYQQTPGQGLQFLFEYFSETQRNKGNFPGRFSGRQFSNSRSEMNVSTLELGDSALYLCASSLVGVGNTIYFGEGSWLTVV.